This T cell receptor beta chain was sequenced during a study of blood T cell repertoires in COVID-19. Clones were read by immunoSEQ multiplex PCR, and TCRdb kept only the in-frame ones, dropping some. The profile shows about 250,000 clones, approximately 82% of them singletons. Sequencing used peripheral blood. This receptor was obtained from an elderly man with acute or convalescent COVID-19.

CDR3 loop: CASLQVGGAHQPQHF. The CDR3 DNA is TGTGCCAGCCTACAAGTGGGGGGGGCCCATCAGCCCCAGCATTTT. The chain links TRBV19 to TRBJ1-5, with a weak D call TRBD1 (6 bases). The V gene's germline CDR1 is LNHDA and CDR2 SQIVND (reference sequence). V was trimmed by 9 bases and J by 5 bases, leaving 20 bases between them. The CDR3 length is 15 residues.